This T cell receptor (beta chain) was captured in a study of cytomegalovirus exposure and HLA in healthy donors. Turning to the study itself: Around 77% of a few hundred genotyped donors fell in the Caucasian-associated ancestry cluster.

The PCR made use of 60 Vbeta and 13 Jbeta primers. Profiling relied on immunoSEQ multiplex PCR, and the TCRdb table lists in-frame clones only, not all of them. This sample's table reports about 40,000 clones. Study-level points and caveats: TCR beta chains numbering 164 were designated cytomegalovirus-associated. Highly shared variants forming one cluster were likely a sequencing artifact.

While unrecorded immune exposures were likely, the donors were nominally healthy when sampled. Details on this clone: Antigen specificity is unknown.

V was shortened by 7 bases and J by 7 bases, with 16 bases between the two germline ends. The germline gives CDR1 MDHEN, CDR2 SYDVKM. This CDR3 comprises 14 residues. This sequence was found in a woman in her 30s in good health and CMV-seronegative. Sequencing input: PBMCs. V gene TRBV28 combines with J gene TRBJ1-4; D may be TRBD1 (6 bases). The CDR3 bases are TGTGCCAGCATCCACAGGGAAGGAGGTGAAAAACTGTTTTTT. Translation: CASIHREGGEKLFF. Supplemented by reference TRBV28 and TRBJ1-4, the full variable domain reads DVKVTQSSRYLVKRTGEKVFLECVQDMDHENMFWYRQDPGLGLRLIYFSYDVKMKEKGDIPEGYSVSREKKERFSLILESASTNQTSMYLCASIHREGGEKLFFGSGTQLSVL.